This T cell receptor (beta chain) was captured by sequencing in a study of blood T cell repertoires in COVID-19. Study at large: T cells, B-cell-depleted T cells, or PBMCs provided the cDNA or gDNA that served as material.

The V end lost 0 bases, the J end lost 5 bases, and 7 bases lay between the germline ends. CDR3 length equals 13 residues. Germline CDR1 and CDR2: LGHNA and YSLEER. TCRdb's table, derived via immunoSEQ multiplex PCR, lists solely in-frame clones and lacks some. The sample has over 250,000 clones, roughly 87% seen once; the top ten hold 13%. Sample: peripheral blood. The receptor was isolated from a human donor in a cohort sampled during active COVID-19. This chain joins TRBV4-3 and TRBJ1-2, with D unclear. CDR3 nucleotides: TGCGCCAGCAGCCAAGACACCGGTTATGGCTACACCTTC. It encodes CASSQDTGYGYTF.